This T cell receptor beta chain was retrieved from a study of blood T cells in healthy people across ages. Study-level information: In model experiments, template switching was able to capture about one barcoded beta molecule for every two T cells that were present.

Sample-barcoded 5' priming and a J-beta primer mix drove a second PCR of about 7 to 12 cycles. Each cDNA molecule was tagged by a template-switch adaptor that had 12 random nucleotides. CDR3-containing paired-end reads numbered at least 3 million in each sample. One entry per CDR3 protein results from TCRdb running MiXCR on the 5' RACE reads. The sample consists of some 890,000 distinct CDR3 sequences, almost 30% of them appearing once. This CDR3 has 13 amino acids. V was cut by 6 bases and J by 7 bases, with 13 bases left in between. This clonotype was found many times. This sample was also put to use in a study of T cells of mothers and their children. That report adds: The authors found no persistent microchimeric T cell clones.

The clonotype originates from a middle-aged woman in good health. Sequenced: blood. The V call is TRBV12-3 or TRBV12-4, the J call TRBJ1-5; D uncertain. The CDR3 reads CASSDRRWQPQHF. In DNA, the CDR3 is TGTGCCAGCAGCGACCGGAGATGGCAGCCCCAGCATTTT.